This T cell receptor beta chain was obtained from a study of blood T cells in healthy people across ages. With a J-beta primer mix and a sample-barcoded 5' primer, a second PCR ran about 7 to 11 cycles. Each TCR beta cDNA got a 12-nucleotide random molecular identifier. TCRdb ran MiXCR on the 5' RACE reads and lists one entry per CDR3 protein. The table includes 800,000 or so distinct CDR3 sequences, 62% detected once. Study-level results: It was not possible, with unsorted PBMCs, to conclusively compare naive and antigen-experienced cells. Estimated diversity that came from one million T cells was considered an underestimate.

A note on this clonotype: Its antigen is currently unknown.

Germline assignment: CDR1 SGHTA and CDR2 FQGNSA. This CDR3 region has 16 residues. V was cut by 1 base and J by 4 bases, with 15 bases left in between. This receptor was obtained from a man younger than 40 in good health. The source material was blood. V and J are TRBV7-2 and TRBJ2-3; D might be TRBD1 (6 bases). The CDR3 here is CASSLVGVRGADTQYF. Here the CDR3 DNA reads TGTGCCAGCAGCTTAGTAGGAGTCAGGGGCGCAGATACGCAGTATTTT.